These 17 T cell receptor beta chains were all obtained from the same sample, sequenced in a study of CD8 T cells in ankylosing spondylitis. TCRdb analysed the 5' RACE reads with MiXCR anew, one entry per CDR3 protein. The sample records about 190,000 distinct CDR3 sequences, 10% to 15% being singletons. Material: blood, either unsorted or a sorted T cell fraction (not recorded which). All receptors derive from a female donor with ankylosing spondylitis or in good health (not recorded which).

This clonotype was counted a few times. This chain uses TRBV12-3 or TRBV12-4 with TRBJ1-5, with no clear D. V was cut by 1 base and J by 2 bases, with 6 bases left in between. The CDR3 contains 14 residues. The CDR3 reads CASSLVSGNQPQHF. The CDR3 nucleotides read TGTGCCAGCAGTTTAGTTTCGGGCAATCAGCCCCAGCATTTT.

This clonotype was detected many times. The chain has TRBV5-5 and TRBJ2-3, with D possibly TRBD2 on 6 matching bases. The CDR3 loop spans 16 amino acids. V was trimmed by 0 bases and J by 0 bases, leaving 11 bases between them. CDR1 is SGHKS, CDR2 YYEKEE, per germline (reference sequence). CDR3 loop: CASSLDRGSSTDTQYF. Here the CDR3 DNA reads TGTGCCAGCAGCTTGGATCGGGGGAGCAGCACAGATACGCAGTATTTT.

This clonotype has at least ten counts. CDR3 in DNA: TGTGCCATCAGTGGCCAGGGAGGGAACACTGAAGCTTTCTTT. The encoded protein is CAISGQGGNTEAFF. The chain couples TRBV10-3 to TRBJ1-1; maybe TRBD1 (5 bases). V lost 4 bases, J lost 1 base, and 10 bases lay in between. The CDR3 totals 14 residues. From germline, CDR1 is ENHRY and CDR2 SYGVKD.

The rearrangement joins TRBV12-3 or TRBV12-4 to TRBJ1-6, with D possibly being TRBD1 (5 bases). Between the trimmed V and J ends, which lost 8 bases and 8 bases, there was a span of 13 bases. This CDR3 is built from 13 residues. CDR3 sequence: CASSREGYSPLHF. The CDR3 DNA sequence: TGTGCCAGCTCCAGGGAGGGTTATTCACCCCTCCACTTT.

This clonotype was detected a few times. The V and J genes are TRBV7-9 and TRBJ1-5, with 7 bases identical to TRBD1. Germline CDR1 reads SEHNR; CDR2 reads FQNEAQ (reference sequence). V shed 5 bases, J shed 2 bases, and the junction held 9 bases outside the gene matches. The CDR3 contains 16 residues. CDR3 protein: CASSPTGPGGNQPQHF. The CDR3 bases are TGTGCCAGCAGCCCGACAGGGCCCGGAGGCAATCAGCCCCAGCATTTT.

As for this clonotype: A junction boundary mismatches the germline segment, possibly from a read error. The J gene is TRBJ2-1, the V gene TRBV27; D uncertain. The CDR3 has 11 amino acids. CDR1 and CDR2 from the germline V gene are MNHEY and SMNVEV (reference sequence). CDR3 DNA sequence: TGTGCCAGCAGCTCCTACAATGAGCAGCTCTTC. Amino acids: CASSSYNEQLF.

The chain combines TRBV12-3 or TRBV12-4 with TRBJ2-1; 10 nucleotides agree with TRBD2. There are 17 residues in the CDR3. With 5 bases clipped from V and 0 bases from J, the junction kept 7 bases outside the gene matches. CDR3 in amino acids: CASSPGLAAISYNEQFF. The CDR3, as DNA: TGTGCCAGCAGTCCCGGACTAGCGGCTATCTCCTACAATGAGCAGTTCTTC.

This clonotype has a handful of counts. The chain carries TRBV30 and TRBJ1-5; 8 nucleotides match TRBD1. With V trimmed by 4 bases and J by 4 bases, 3 bases remained unmatched. The CDR3 runs 13 residues. Germline CDR1 GTSNPN, CDR2 SVGIG (reference sequence). CDR3 nucleotides: TGTGCCTGGACAGGGGGCGATAATCAGCCCCAGCATTTT. Translated: CAWTGGDNQPQHF.

The sample holds many counts of this clonotype. The chain couples TRBV5-1 to TRBJ1-1, with D possibly being TRBD1 (5 bases). CDR1 is SGHRS and CDR2 is YFSETQ in the germline V gene. The length of the CDR3 is 15 residues. V was pared by 3 bases and J by 7 bases, with 19 bases between. The CDR3 spells CASSSANQGSDEAFF. For the CDR3, the DNA is TGCGCCAGCAGCTCCGCAAATCAGGGATCGGATGAAGCTTTCTTT.

A remark on this clonotype: It may be a read error: a sequence one base away is much more abundant. J is TRBJ2-3 and V is TRBV4-1; D remains unclear. The germline CDR1 and CDR2 sequences are MGHRA and YSYEKL. V dropped 1 base and J dropped 2 bases, with 7 bases sitting between them. The length of the CDR3 is 14 residues. Here the CDR3 reads CASSQVSHTDTQYF. The CDR3 nucleotides read TGCGCCAGCAGCCAAGTCAGCCACACAGATACGCAGTATTTT.

This clonotype is classed as medium-sized. This rearrangement joins TRBV20-1 to TRBJ1-1; the D is unclear. Between the trimmed V and J ends, which lost 0 bases and 5 bases, there was a span of 4 bases. In germline, CDR1 is DFQATT, CDR2 SNEGSKA (reference sequence). The CDR3 loop spans 11 amino acids. CDR3 coding DNA: TGCAGTGCTAGAGAGACAACTGAAGCTTTCTTT. Its translation is CSARETTEAFF.

This clonotype came up once. This may be a read error: a much more frequent sequence differs by one nucleotide. This CDR3 fails to terminate in the conserved phenylalanine or tryptophan, so it likely reflects a read error. The rearrangement uses TRBV7-2 and TRBJ2-1; D is possibly TRBD2 (5 bases). Germline V gene data show CDR1 as SGHTA and CDR2 as FQGNSA. CDR3 length: 13 amino acids. V was pared by 1 base and J by 9 bases, with 10 bases between. In DNA, the CDR3 is TGTGCCAGCAGCTTAGGCCCTAGCACTGAGCAGTTCGTC. This encodes CASSLGPSTEQFV.

Only a few counts were recorded for this clonotype. The chain couples TRBV20-1 to TRBJ2-1; 13 bases are a match to TRBD2. V lost 5 bases to trimming and J lost 7 bases; unmatched junction nucleotides: 17. This CDR3 has 18 amino acids. Germline CDR1 and CDR2: DFQATT and SNEGSKA (reference sequence). The DNA of the CDR3 is TGCAGTGCTGTCGCATATGTCGATACTAGCGGGAGGGGGAATGAGCAGTTCTTC. It specifies CSAVAYVDTSGRGNEQFF.

At least ten counts were recorded for this clonotype. The rearrangement joins TRBV6-2 or TRBV6-3 to TRBJ2-7; D is perhaps TRBD2 (5 bases). The ends were cut back, 5 bases at V and 3 bases at J, with 14 bases in the middle. The germline V gene encodes CDR1 MNHEY and CDR2 SVGEGT. CDR3 length equals 14 residues. CDR3 region: CASSRGPFHYEQYF. Here the CDR3 DNA reads TGTGCCAGCAGTAGAGGGCCTTTCCACTACGAGCAGTACTTC.

The table lists this clonotype with many counts. This chain links TRBV29-1 with TRBJ2-1, with TRBD2 as a possible D gene (6 bases). CDR3 size: 15 residues. Looked up from germline, CDR1 is SQVTM and CDR2 is ANQGSEA. Deletions cut 6 bases from V and 5 bases from J, with 20 bases between. CDR3 region: CSVGGGITLNNEQFF. DNA of the CDR3: TGCAGCGTCGGGGGTGGGATCACTCTGAACAATGAGCAGTTCTTC.

This clonotype came up many times. The V call is TRBV27, the J call TRBJ2-3; possibly TRBD1 for D (6 bases). Per germline, CDR1 MNHEY and CDR2 SMNVEV (reference sequence). CDR3 length: 14 amino acids. Trimming left V 2 bases short and J 4 bases short, with 10 bases between. CDR3 nucleotide sequence: TGTGCCAGCAGTTTAATGACAGGCGCAGATACGCAGTATTTT. This codes for CASSLMTGADTQYF.

Many counts were recorded for this clonotype. The chain joins TRBV20-1 to TRBJ2-1, with no clear D. The CDR3 totals 13 residues. Germline V gene lookup returns CDR1 DFQATT and CDR2 SNEGSKA (reference sequence). V gave up 5 bases and J gave up 4 bases, with 12 bases separating them. CDR3: CSALGPNYNEQFF. The CDR3 DNA sequence: TGCAGTGCTCTGGGTCCAAATTACAATGAGCAGTTCTTC.